Listed below are T cell receptor beta chains from one sample, sequenced in a study of preoperative IRX-2 immunotherapy in early breast cancer. TCRdb's table, derived via immunoSEQ multiplex PCR, lists solely in-frame clones and lacks some. The sample includes about 45,000 clones, 60% to 80% of them seen just once. The sample here was tumor tissue, taken after IRX-2 immunotherapy. These receptors were taken from a human donor with breast cancer. The conserved cysteine and the conserved F or W are not part of the CDR3 here.

v_gene	j_gene	CDR3aa
TRBV5-1	TRBJ1-4	ASSFQDPTNEKLF
TRBV6-8	TRBJ1-1	ASRPRSPLNTEAF
TRBV23-1	TRBJ2-5	ASSHFLGGKLPVD
TRBV11-3	TRBJ2-7	ASSLIAGGGEQY
TRBV19	TRBJ2-4	ASSVPGTLNIQY
TRBV18	TRBJ1-6	ASSPGGRNSPLH
TRBV6-8	TRBJ1-5	ASSDRGGLSNQPQH
TRBV6-4	TRBJ1-2	ATDSNYGYT
TRBV29-1	TRBJ2-7	SVRLAGGPYEQY
TRBV10-2	TRBJ2-1	ASSESWGQPNNEQF
TRBV9	TRBJ1-2	ASQGRGLAYGYT
TRBV19	TRBJ2-7	ASSIGPPGAGEQY
TRBV2	TRBJ2-1	ASVSQGLREQF
TRBV6-8	TRBJ1-4	ASRTGQTNEKLF
TRBV28	TRBJ1-5	ASNRWGDQPQH
TRBV19	TRBJ2-7	ASSIEGNEQY
TRBV19	TRBJ1-2	ASRSGDYGYT
TRBV12-5	TRBJ2-5	ASMGYETQY
TRBV6-8	TRBJ2-5	ASTPSSGLARPETQY
TRBV28	TRBJ2-3	ASSPGTSGSLADTQY
TRBV28	TRBJ2-7	ASSSFTYEQY
TRBV29-1	TRBJ2-1	SARPEFRGNEQF
TRBV6-8	TRBJ1-2	ASSVSFRDSQGYT
TRBV15	TRBJ2-7	ATSRVGSIENEQY
TRBV23-1	TRBJ2-7	ASNPEGQFYEQY
TRBV19	TRBJ1-5	ASSIETTFRNQPQH
TRBV6-4	TRBJ1-4	ASSYSGGSEKLF
TRBV5-1	TRBJ2-5	ASSSTTRLYQETQY
TRBV1	TRBJ2-7	ASSQEGQGTGL
TRBV11-3	TRBJ1-1	ASSLVAATSEAF
TRBV9	TRBJ2-2	ASSVVQGQYTGELF
TRBV28	TRBJ2-6	ASSLTGSGANVLT
TRBV5-1	TRBJ2-7	ASSLVGSSYEQY
TRBV29-1	TRBJ1-2	SVVTAELSYGYT
TRBV16	TRBJ2-1	ASNSGQGPSYNEQF
TRBV7-8	TRBJ1-5	ASSTQGDQPQH
TRBV12-5	TRBJ2-2	ASGLPSGGSSTGELF
TRBV5-1	TRBJ2-1	ASSWVPSGGASYNEQF
TRBV6-8	TRBJ1-5	ASSRGMANQPQH
TRBV7-7	TRBJ2-3	ASSLWTSGGQGTDTQY
TRBV5-1	TRBJ2-1	ASSLESSGGYNEQF
TRBV6-8	TRBJ2-7	ASSFSEESYEQY
TRBV11-3	TRBJ1-2	ASSLDREWYYGYT
TRBV19	TRBJ1-1	ASSIDSKGTEAF
TRBV11-3	TRBJ1-5	ASSAGQGGNQPQH
TRBV5-1	TRBJ2-1	ASKPVSSPYNEQF
TRBV2	TRBJ1-5	ASSPQPNQPQH
TRBV6-8	TRBJ2-6	ASSYMASGRVGANVLT
TRBV7-7	TRBJ2-3	ASSLEGGSADTQY
TRBV7-4	TRBJ1-1	ASSLGRGTTEAF
TRBV7-1	TRBJ1-2	ASSLDGGERGYT
TRBV10-2	TRBJ1-1	ASRPPPGFAMNTEAF
TRBV18	TRBJ1-4	ASFDRNNEKLF
TRBV18	TRBJ2-3	ASSPGQPPDTQY
TRBV6-4	TRBJ2-3	ASSYDRGADTQY
TRBV4-1	TRBJ1-2	ASSQAQGVNYGYT
TRBV10-2	TRBJ1-2	ASSDNTLPAT
TRBV19	TRBJ1-3	ASTYGDGNTIY
TRBV11-3	TRBJ2-5	ASSLGRLAGGGTQETQY